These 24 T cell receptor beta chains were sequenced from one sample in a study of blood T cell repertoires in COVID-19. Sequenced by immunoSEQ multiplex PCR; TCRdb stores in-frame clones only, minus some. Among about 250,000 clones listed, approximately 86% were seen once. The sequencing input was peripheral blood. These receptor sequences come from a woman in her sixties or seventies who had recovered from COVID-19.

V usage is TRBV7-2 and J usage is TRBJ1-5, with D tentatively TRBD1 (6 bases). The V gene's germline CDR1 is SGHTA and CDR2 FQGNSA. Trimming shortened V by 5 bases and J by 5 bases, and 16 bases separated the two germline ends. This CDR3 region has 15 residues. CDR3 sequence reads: CASSIRRGGDQPQHF. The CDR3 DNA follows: TGTGCCAGCAGCATCCGCAGGGGAGGGGATCAGCCCCAGCATTTT.

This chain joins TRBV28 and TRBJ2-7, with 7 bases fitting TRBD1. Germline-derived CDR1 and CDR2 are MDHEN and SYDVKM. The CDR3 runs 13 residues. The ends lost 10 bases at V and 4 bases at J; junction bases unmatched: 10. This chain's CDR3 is CATKPGQPYEQYF. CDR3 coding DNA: TGTGCCACCAAACCGGGACAGCCTTACGAGCAGTACTTC.

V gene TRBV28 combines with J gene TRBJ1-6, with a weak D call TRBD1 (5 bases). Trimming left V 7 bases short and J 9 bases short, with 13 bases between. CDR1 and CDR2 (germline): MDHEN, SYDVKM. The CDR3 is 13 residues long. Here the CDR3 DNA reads TGTGCCAGCACCAGGGATATAGGTTCACCCCTCCACTTT. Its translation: CASTRDIGSPLHF.

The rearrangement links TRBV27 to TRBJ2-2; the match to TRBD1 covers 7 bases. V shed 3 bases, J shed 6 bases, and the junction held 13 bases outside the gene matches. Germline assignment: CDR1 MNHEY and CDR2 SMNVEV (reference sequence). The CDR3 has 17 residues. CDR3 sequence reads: CASSLFLATGSPGELFF. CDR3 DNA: TGTGCCAGCAGTTTGTTCTTGGCGACAGGGTCCCCCGGGGAGCTGTTTTTT.

CDR3 amino acids: CASGKGAQETQYF. The CDR3 nucleotides are TGTGCCAGCGGGAAAGGGGCCCAAGAGACCCAGTACTTC. The chain joins TRBV6-5 to TRBJ2-5; TRBD1 is a possible D gene (5 bases). Trimming left V 8 bases short and J 1 base short, with 11 bases between. Germline V gene lookup returns CDR1 MNHEY and CDR2 SVGAGI. This CDR3 contains 13 residues.

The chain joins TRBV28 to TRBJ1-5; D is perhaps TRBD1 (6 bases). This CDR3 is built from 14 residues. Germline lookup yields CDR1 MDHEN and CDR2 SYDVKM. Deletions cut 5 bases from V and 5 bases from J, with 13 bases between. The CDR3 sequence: CASSPGQTDQPQHF. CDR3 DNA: TGTGCCAGCAGTCCGGGACAAACTGATCAGCCCCAGCATTTT.

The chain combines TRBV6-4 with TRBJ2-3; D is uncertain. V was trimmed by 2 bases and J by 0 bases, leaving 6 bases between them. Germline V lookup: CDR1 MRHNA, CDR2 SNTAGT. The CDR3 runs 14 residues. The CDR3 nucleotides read TGTGCCAGCAGTGACAGAACTAGCACAGATACGCAGTATTTT. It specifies CASSDRTSTDTQYF.

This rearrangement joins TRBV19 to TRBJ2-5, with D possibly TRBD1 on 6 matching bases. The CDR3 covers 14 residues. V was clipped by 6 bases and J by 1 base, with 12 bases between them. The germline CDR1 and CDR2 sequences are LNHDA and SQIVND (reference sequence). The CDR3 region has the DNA TGTGCCAGTAGGGGGTTAGGGGGCCAAGAGACCCAGTACTTC. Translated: CASRGLGGQETQYF.

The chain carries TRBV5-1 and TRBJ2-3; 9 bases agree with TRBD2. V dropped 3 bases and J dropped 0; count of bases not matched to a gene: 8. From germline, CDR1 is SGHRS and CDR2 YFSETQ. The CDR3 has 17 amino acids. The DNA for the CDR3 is TGCGCCAGCAGCTGGACCCTAGCGGGGCTAAGCACAGATACGCAGTATTTT. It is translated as CASSWTLAGLSTDTQYF.

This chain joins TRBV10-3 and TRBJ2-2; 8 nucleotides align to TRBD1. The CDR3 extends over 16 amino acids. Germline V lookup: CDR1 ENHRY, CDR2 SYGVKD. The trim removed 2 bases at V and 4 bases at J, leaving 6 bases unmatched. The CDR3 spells CAISEMTGASTGELFF. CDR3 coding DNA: TGTGCCATCAGTGAGATGACAGGGGCCTCCACCGGGGAGCTGTTTTTT.

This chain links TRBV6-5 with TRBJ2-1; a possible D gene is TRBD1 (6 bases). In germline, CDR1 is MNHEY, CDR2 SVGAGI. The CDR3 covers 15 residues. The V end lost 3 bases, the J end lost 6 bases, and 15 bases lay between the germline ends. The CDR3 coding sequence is TGTGCCAGCAGTTATTGGCAGGGGATCGCCAATGAGCAGTTCTTC. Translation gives CASSYWQGIANEQFF.

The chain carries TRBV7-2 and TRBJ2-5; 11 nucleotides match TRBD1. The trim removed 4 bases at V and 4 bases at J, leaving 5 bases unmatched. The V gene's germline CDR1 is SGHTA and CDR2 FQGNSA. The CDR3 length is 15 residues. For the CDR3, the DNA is TGTGCCAGCAGCTCGGGACAGGGGGTTGCAGAGACCCAGTACTTC. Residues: CASSSGQGVAETQYF.

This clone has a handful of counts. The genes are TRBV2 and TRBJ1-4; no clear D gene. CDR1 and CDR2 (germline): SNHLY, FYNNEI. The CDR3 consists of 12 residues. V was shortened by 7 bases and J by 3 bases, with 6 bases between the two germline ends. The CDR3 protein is CASKRANEKLFF. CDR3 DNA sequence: TGTGCCAGCAAGAGGGCTAATGAAAAACTGTTTTTT. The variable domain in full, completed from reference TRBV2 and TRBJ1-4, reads EPEVTQTPSHQVTQMGQEVILRCVPISNHLYFYWYRQILGQKVEFLVSFYNNEISEKSEIFDDQFSVERPDGSNFTLKIRSTKLEDSAMYFCASKRANEKLFFGSGTQLSVL.

CDR3 sequence reads: CASNSFLVPQYF. CDR3 coding DNA: TGTGCCAGTAACTCATTTTTAGTGCCCCAGTACTTC. V usage is TRBV19 and J usage is TRBJ2-5; D remains ambiguous. CDR1 and CDR2 from the germline V gene are LNHDA and SQIVND (reference sequence). The CDR3 is made up of 12 amino acids. V was trimmed by 7 bases and J by 9 bases, leaving 15 bases between them.

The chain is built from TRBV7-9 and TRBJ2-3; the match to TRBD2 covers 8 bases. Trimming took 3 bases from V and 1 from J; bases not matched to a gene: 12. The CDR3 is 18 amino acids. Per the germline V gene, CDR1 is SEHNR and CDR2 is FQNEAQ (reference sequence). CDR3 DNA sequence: TGTGCCAGCAGCTTGATACGGGGGGGCCTCTCAGGCACAGATACGCAGTATTTT. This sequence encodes CASSLIRGGLSGTDTQYF.

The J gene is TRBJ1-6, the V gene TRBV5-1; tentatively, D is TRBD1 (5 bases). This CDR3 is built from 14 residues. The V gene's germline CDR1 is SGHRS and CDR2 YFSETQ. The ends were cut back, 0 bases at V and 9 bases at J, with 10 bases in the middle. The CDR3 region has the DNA TGCGCCAGCAGCTTGGACTCCGGGGGTTCACCCCTCCACTTT. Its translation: CASSLDSGGSPLHF.

For the CDR3, the DNA is TGTGCCAGCAGTGCCCTTTACGGGGGTCAGGGGGGAGAGACCCAGTACTTC. It encodes CASSALYGGQGGETQYF. The V call is TRBV6-1, the J call TRBJ2-5; possible D gene TRBD1, 7 bases. Trimming cost V 4 bases and J 4 bases, with 22 bases left between them. The CDR3 extends over 17 amino acids. CDR1 MNHNS and CDR2 SASEGT come from the germline V gene.

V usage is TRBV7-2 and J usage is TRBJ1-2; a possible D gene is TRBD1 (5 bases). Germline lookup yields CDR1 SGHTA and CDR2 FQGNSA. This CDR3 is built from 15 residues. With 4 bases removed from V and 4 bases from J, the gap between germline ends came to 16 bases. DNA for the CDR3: TGTGCCAGCAGCTCATGGGTCCAGGGCAGCTATGGCTACACCTTC. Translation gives CASSSWVQGSYGYTF.

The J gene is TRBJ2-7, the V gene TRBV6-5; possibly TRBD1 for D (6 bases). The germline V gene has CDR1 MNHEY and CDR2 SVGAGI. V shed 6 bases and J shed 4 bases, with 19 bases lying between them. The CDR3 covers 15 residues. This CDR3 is CASRALQGAWYEQYF. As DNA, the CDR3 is TGTGCCAGCAGAGCGTTACAGGGAGCTTGGTACGAGCAGTACTTC.

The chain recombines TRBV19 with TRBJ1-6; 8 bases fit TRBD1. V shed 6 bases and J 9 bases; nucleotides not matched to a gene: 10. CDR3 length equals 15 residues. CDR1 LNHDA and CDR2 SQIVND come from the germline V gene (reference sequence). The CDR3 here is CASSPTGVETSPLHF. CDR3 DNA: TGTGCCAGTAGCCCGACAGGGGTAGAGACTTCACCCCTCCACTTT.

The CDR3 here is CASAVGGGTLMSNYGYTF. The CDR3 region has the DNA TGTGCCAGCGCGGTCGGAGGGGGCACCTTAATGTCTAACTATGGCTACACCTTC. This chain joins TRBV28 and TRBJ1-2; 7 bases are shared with TRBD1. Germline V lookup: CDR1 MDHEN, CDR2 SYDVKM. The CDR3 runs 18 residues. V was pared by 8 bases and J by 0 bases, with 18 bases of the junction left unmatched.

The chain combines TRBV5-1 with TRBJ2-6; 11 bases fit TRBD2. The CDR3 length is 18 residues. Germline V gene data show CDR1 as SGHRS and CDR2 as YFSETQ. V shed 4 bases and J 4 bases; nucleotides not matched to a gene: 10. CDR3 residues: CASSRETSGVPGANVLTF. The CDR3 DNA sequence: TGCGCCAGCAGCCGGGAGACTAGCGGGGTGCCCGGGGCCAACGTCCTGACTTTC.

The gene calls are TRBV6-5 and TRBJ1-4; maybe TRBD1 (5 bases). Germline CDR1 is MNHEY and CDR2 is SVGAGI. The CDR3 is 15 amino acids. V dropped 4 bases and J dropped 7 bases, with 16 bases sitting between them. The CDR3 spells CASSWEGQGFEKLFF. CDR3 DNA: TGTGCCAGCAGTTGGGAGGGGCAGGGATTTGAAAAACTGTTTTTT.

This CDR3 reads CASSPDRPNQPQHF. The CDR3 DNA sequence: TGTGCCAGCTCACCTGACAGACCCAATCAGCCCCAGCATTTT. The gene calls are TRBV18 and TRBJ1-5, with a weak D call TRBD1 (5 bases). Germline V lookup: CDR1 KGHSH, CDR2 LQKENI. The CDR3 runs 14 residues. Trimming removed 3 bases at V and 3 bases at J, with 9 bases between.